This TCR beta chain was observed in a study of T cell responses to AZD1222 COVID-19 vaccine. The germline V gene has CDR1 MNHEY and CDR2 SVGAGI. CDR3 length: 13 amino acids. The germline V and J ends were trimmed by 2 bases and 3 bases, with 6 bases remaining between them. Clones were sequenced by immunoSEQ multiplex PCR, and TCRdb holds only the in-frame ones, with some missing. The sample has roughly 86,000 clones; 85% are singletons. This sequence joins TRBV6-5 and TRBJ2-3; D possibly corresponds to TRBD2 (5 bases). The TCR originated in an adult who received the AZD1222 COVID-19 vaccine. Material: peripheral blood, obtained 28 days after the second AZD1222 dose. DNA for the CDR3: TGTGCCAGCAGTTACAGGAGGACAGATACGCAGTATTTT. Protein sequence: CASSYRRTDTQYF.